This T cell receptor beta chain was sequenced during a study of blood T cell repertoires in COVID-19. Study background: The samples span acute and convalescent COVID-19 from the United States, Italy and Spain. The cDNA or gDNA used as material had been derived from T cells, B-cell-depleted T cells, or PBMCs.

The CDR3 covers 19 residues. V shed 0 bases and J shed 0 bases, with 18 bases lying between them. Germline assignment: CDR1 ENHRY and CDR2 SYGVKD. Per the study methods: It was from reference gene primer amplification that nucleated cell counts were estimated. The repertoire was sequenced with immunoSEQ multiplex PCR; TCRdb's copy has only in-frame clones and lacks some. That table gives V, J and clone size, and the DNA gave D and trimming. The table includes 45,000 to 65,000 clones, roughly 87% detected once. This clonotype was obtained from a man aged 55 to 70 with active COVID-19. The sequenced material came from peripheral blood. The V and J genes are TRBV10-3 and TRBJ1-3; D call uncertain. The CDR3 spells CAISESGLVARVSGNTIYF. The CDR3 nucleotides read TGTGCCATCAGTGAGTCAGGATTAGTAGCGAGAGTCTCTGGAAACACCATATATTTT.